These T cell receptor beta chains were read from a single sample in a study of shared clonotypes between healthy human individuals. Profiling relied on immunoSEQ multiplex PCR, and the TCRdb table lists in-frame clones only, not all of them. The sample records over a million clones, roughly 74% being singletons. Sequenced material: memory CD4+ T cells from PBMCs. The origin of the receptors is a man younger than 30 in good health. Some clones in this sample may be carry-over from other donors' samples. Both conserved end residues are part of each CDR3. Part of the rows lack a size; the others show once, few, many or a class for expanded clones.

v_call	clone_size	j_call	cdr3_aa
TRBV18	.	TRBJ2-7	CASSPGTGGGDEQYF
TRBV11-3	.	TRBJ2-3	CASSFGTVEDTQYF
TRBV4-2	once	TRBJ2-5	CASSHGQGNQETQYF
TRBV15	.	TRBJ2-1	CATSRLNEQFF
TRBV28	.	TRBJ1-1	CASRNLYTEAFF
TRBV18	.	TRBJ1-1	CASSPGQGFDTEAFF
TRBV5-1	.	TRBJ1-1	CASSLVPQNTEAFF
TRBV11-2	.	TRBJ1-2	CASSLAAGGEYGYTF
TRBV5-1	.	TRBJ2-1	CASSLVQGAYNEQFF
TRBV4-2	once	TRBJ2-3	CASSQAGPSTDTQYF